This T cell receptor beta chain was sequenced in a study of CD8+ T cells in alopecia areata (dated by TCRdb to between 2018 and 2020). Broadly, across the study: The treated patients took part in an open-label pilot trial in which moderate-to-severe alopecia areata was treated with oral tofacitinib at 5 to 10 mg twice daily. Scalp clonality was compared among normal scalp (n=4), patchy alopecia areata scalp (n=8), and alopecia totalis/universalis scalp (n=8). In both human patients and the C3H/HeJ mouse model, the study applied high-throughput TCRbeta sequencing to look at T cell clonal expansion in alopecia areata. Tofacitinib was given for 6 to 18 months, followed by 6 months of follow-up off drug to assess delayed response and recurrence. The RNA source kit depended on sample type: the PAXgene miRNA kit for fixed scalp, the miRNeasy kit for PBMCs, and the RNeasy kit for mouse skin. Biopsies were taken from tofacitinib-treated patients at baseline and again at 4 and 24 weeks into treatment, and several of those patients also had a later scalp biopsy. Human TCRbeta sequencing covered scalp tissue and sorted CD4+ and CD8+ peripheral blood T cells from patchy and totalis/universalis alopecia areata patients and healthy controls. TCRbeta CDR3 regions were amplified by immunoSEQ multiplex PCR using 35 Vbeta forward and 13 Jbeta reverse primers. The research as a whole found: Compared with mice, TCR sequences shared between patients were less clear, possibly partly because of HLA diversity across the patient population. Unlike mouse skin, where gammadelta T cells dominate, normal human skin contains resident alphabeta T cells that get sequenced too, which complicates analysis of the scalp TCR repertoire. Compared with normal scalp, lesional scalp, particularly in alopecia totalis/universalis, had higher clonality and more expanded CD8+ clones, which suggests antigenic drive.

The method was the immunoSEQ multiplex PCR assay. For TCR sequencing, RNA was extracted from every sample and reverse transcribed into cDNA to serve as template. SuperScript III was used to make first-strand cDNA, primed with a 2:1 mix of oligo-dT and random hexamers. A synthetic immune receptor repertoire was used to gauge amplification bias, and whatever bias remained was removed computationally. Per the original workflow: Raw reads were preprocessed to remove errors, and CDR3 was defined according to IMGT conventions as the region from the conserved cysteine to phenylalanine. Clonality was computed as 1 minus the Shannon entropy, with the entropy normalized by log2 of the number of productive unique TCRs. Whether scalp clones were CD4 or CD8 was inferred by matching scalp TCRbeta sequences against CD4 and CD8 repertoires sorted from blood. TCRdb holds this immuneACCESS table with in-frame rearrangements only. Some clones are missing; in checked studies, unresolved V genes explain under half, and the rest has no known cause. That table is the source of V, J and clone size, and D and trimming were worked out from the DNA. The sample contains around 160,000 clones, about nine tenths of them found a single time. The ten most abundant clones make up roughly 16% of the sample.

The time point label, read with the paper, signifies: baseline before oral tofacitinib. Lesional scalp punch biopsies and peripheral blood were collected from alopecia areata patients. PBMCs were isolated by density centrifugation and stained for CD3, CD4 and CD8, and CD4+ and CD8+ T cells were sorted on a FACSAria. V loses 3 bases of germline sequence and J loses 7 bases, and the interval between the two ends is 13 bases. Sequences SQVTM (CDR1) and ANQGSEA (CDR2) are obtained from the germline V gene. Reading from cysteine to phenylalanine, the CDR3 counts 13 amino acids. Only CDR3 DNA remains: 39 bases, in frame from the first base. This clone was recorded a few times. Its cognate antigen has yet to be identified. No base-level quality is on record; no much larger clone is a single base apart.

This specimen was CD8+ T cells sorted from blood, taken at week 0. This receptor chain uses TRBV29-1 and TRBJ2-1, with no reliable assignment of the D segment. The source is a human donor with alopecia areata. The nucleotide sequence reads as follows: TGCAGCGTTGACGGCCGTTGGTCGAATGAGCAGTTCTTC. It specifies CSVDGRWSNEQFF.